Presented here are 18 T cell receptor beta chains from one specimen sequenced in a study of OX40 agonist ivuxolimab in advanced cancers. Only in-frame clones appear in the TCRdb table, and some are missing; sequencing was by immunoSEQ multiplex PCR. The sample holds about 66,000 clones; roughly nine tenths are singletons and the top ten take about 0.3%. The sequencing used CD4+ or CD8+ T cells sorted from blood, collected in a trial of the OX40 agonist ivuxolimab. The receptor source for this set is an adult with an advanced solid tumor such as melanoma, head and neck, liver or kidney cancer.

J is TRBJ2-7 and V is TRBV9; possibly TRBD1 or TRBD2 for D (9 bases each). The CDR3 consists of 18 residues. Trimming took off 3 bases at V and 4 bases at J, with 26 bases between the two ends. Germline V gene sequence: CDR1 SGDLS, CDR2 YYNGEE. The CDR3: CASSAQGAGSGRKYEQYF. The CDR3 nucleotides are TGTGCCAGCAGCGCACAGGGGGCGGGTAGCGGGAGAAAGTACGAGCAGTACTTC.

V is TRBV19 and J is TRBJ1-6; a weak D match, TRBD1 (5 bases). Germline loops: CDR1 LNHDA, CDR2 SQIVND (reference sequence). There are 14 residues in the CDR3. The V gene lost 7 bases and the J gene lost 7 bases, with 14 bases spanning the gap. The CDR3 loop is CASTVGGGNSPLHF. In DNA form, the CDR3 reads TGTGCCAGTACCGTAGGCGGGGGAAATTCACCCCTCCACTTT.

The CDR3 DNA is TGTGCCAGCAGCAGGGATCCGCCGGGCACAGATACGCAGTATTTT. It codes for CASSRDPPGTDTQYF. The gene calls are TRBV11-2 and TRBJ2-3, with D uncertain. The CDR3 loop spans 15 amino acids. The V gene's germline CDR1 is SGHAT and CDR2 FQNNGV. Trimming left V 5 bases short and J 1 base short, with 13 bases between.

The CDR3 DNA is TGTGCCAGCAGGACGGGGTTTATTACCGGGGAGCTGTTTTTT. Its translation: CASRTGFITGELFF. V and J are TRBV27 and TRBJ2-2, with a possible D match to TRBD2 (5 bases). Trimming left V 6 bases short and J 5 bases short, with 13 bases between. Germline values: CDR1 MNHEY, CDR2 SMNVEV (reference sequence). The CDR3 contains 14 residues.

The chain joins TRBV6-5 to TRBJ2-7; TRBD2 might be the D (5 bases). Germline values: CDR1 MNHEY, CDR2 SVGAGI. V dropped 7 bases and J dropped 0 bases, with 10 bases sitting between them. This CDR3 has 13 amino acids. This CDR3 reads CASISSSSYEQYF. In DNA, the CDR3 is TGTGCCAGCATTTCTAGCAGCTCCTACGAGCAGTACTTC.

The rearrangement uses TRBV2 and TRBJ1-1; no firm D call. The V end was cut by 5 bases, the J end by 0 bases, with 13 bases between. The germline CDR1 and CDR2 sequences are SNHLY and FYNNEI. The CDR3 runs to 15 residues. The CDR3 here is CASSSQTVMNTEAFF. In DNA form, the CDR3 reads TGTGCCAGCAGTTCACAGACGGTCATGAACACTGAAGCTTTCTTT.

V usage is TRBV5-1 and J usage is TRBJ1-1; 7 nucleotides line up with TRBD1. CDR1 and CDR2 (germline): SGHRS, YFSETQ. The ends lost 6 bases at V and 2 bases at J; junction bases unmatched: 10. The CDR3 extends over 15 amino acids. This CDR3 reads CASNFFGTANTEAFF. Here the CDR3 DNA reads TGCGCCAGCAACTTTTTTGGGACAGCCAACACTGAAGCTTTCTTT.

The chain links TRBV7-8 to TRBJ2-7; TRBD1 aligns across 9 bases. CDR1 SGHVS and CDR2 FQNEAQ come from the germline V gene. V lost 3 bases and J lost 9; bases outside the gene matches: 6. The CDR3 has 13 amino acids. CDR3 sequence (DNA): TGTGCCAGCAGCTTTAAGGGACAGGGCGTGCAGTACTTC. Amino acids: CASSFKGQGVQYF.

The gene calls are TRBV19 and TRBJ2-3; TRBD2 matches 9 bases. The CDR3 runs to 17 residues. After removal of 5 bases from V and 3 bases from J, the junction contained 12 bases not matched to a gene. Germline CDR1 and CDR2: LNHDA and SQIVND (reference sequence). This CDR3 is CASSQIPRLAGTDTQYF. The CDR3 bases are TGTGCCAGTAGTCAAATTCCTCGGCTAGCGGGAACAGATACGCAGTATTTT.

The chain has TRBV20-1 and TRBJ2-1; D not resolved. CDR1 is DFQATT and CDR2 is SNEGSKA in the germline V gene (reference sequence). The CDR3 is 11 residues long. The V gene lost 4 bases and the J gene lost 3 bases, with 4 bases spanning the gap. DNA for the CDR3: TGCAGTGCTACTGGCTACAATGAGCAGTTCTTC. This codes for CSATGYNEQFF.

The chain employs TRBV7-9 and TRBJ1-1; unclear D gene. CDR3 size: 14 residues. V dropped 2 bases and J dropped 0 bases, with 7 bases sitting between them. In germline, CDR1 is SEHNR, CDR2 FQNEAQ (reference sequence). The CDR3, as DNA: TGTGCCAGCAGCTTAACGGCCATGAACACTGAAGCTTTCTTT. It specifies CASSLTAMNTEAFF.

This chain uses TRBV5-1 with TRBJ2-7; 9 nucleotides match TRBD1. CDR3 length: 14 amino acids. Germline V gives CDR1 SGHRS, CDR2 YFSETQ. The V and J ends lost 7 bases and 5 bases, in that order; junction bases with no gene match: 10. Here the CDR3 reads CASHVGTGNHEQYF. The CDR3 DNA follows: TGCGCCAGCCATGTGGGGACAGGGAACCACGAGCAGTACTTC.

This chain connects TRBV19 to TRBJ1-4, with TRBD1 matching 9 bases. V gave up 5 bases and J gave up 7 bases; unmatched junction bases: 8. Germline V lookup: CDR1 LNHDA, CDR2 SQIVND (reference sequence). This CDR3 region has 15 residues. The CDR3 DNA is TGTGCCAGTAGTCCCCAGACAGGGGGAGTTGAAAAACTGTTTTTT. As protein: CASSPQTGGVEKLFF.

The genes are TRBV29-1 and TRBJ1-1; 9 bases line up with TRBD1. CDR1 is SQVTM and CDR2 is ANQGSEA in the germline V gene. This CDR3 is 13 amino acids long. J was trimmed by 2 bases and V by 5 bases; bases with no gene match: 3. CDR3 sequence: CSVQTGGNTEAFF. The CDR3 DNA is TGCAGCGTTCAGACAGGGGGTAACACTGAAGCTTTCTTT.

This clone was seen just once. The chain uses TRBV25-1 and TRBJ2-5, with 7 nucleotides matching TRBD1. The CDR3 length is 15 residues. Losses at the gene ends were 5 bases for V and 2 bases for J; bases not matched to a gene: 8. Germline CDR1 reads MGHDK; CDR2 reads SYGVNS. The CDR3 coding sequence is TGTGCCAGCAGTCCTCCGGGACAGCAGCAAGAGACCCAGTACTTC. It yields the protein CASSPPGQQQETQYF.

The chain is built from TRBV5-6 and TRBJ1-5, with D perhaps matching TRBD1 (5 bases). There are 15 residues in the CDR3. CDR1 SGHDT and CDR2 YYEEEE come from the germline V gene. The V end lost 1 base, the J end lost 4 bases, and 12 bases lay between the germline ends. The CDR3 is CASSLSQGANQPQHF. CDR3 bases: TGTGCCAGCAGCTTGTCCCAGGGAGCGAATCAGCCCCAGCATTTT.

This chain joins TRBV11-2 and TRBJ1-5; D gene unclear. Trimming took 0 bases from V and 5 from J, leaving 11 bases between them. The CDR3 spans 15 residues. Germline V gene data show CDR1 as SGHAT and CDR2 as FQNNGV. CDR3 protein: CASSLDGAQDQPQHF. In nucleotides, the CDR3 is TGTGCCAGCAGCTTAGACGGCGCCCAAGATCAGCCCCAGCATTTT.

CDR3 DNA: TGTGCCAGCAGCTTAGAGGTCGGGGGGCGCCGAAGCGTTCCGACCGGGGAGCTGTTTTTT. Protein product: CASSLEVGGRRSVPTGELFF. The rearrangement joins TRBV11-3 to TRBJ2-2; a possible D gene is TRBD2 (7 bases). The V end lost 0 bases, the J end lost 5 bases, and 25 bases lay between the germline ends. This CDR3 has 20 amino acids. CDR1 and CDR2 (germline): SGHNT, YENEEA.